Sequencing of this TCR beta chain was carried out in a study of blood T cell repertoires in COVID-19. Study details: The samples span acute and convalescent COVID-19 from the United States, Italy and Spain. PBMCs, B-cell-depleted T cells, or T cells were the source of the cDNA or gDNA that made up the material.

Germline V lookup: CDR1 MNHEY, CDR2 SVGAGI. The CDR3 contains 14 residues. J lost 7 bases, V lost 7 bases, and 10 bases had no gene match. Per the study methods: Reference gene primer amplification yielded estimated nucleated cell counts. Generated by immunoSEQ multiplex PCR, the TCRdb table keeps only in-frame clones and is missing some. V and J calls and clone size are as listed in that table; D and trimming were resolved from the DNA. The data show about 230,000 clones, approximately 84% seen once. V and J are TRBV6-5 and TRBJ1-2, with 9 positions matching TRBD1. Sequencing used peripheral blood. The TCR sequence derives from a man aged 45 to 65 with active or convalescent COVID-19. CDR3 region: CASTRGTGSGGYTF. As DNA, the CDR3 is TGTGCCAGCACCCGAGGGACAGGGAGTGGTGGCTACACCTTC.